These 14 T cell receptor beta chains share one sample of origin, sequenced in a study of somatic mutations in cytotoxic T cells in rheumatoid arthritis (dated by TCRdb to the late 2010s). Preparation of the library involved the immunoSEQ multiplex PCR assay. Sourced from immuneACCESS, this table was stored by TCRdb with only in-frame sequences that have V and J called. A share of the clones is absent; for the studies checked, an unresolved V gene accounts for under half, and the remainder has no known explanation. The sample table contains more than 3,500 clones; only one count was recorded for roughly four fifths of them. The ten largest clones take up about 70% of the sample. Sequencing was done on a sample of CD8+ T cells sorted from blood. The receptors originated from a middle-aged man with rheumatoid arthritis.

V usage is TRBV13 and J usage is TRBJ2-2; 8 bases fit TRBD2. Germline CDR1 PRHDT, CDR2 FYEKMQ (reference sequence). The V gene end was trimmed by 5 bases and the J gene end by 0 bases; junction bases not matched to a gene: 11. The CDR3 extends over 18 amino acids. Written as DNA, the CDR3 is TGTGCCAGCAGCCAACTAGCGGCCCGGGATTCGAACACCGGGGAGCTGTTTTTT. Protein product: CASSQLAARDSNTGELFF.

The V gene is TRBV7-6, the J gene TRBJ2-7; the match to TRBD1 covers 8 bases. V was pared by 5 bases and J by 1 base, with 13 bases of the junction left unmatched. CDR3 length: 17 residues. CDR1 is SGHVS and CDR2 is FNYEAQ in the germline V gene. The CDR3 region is CASSPGGTGGLSYEQYF. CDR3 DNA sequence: TGTGCCAGCAGCCCAGGGGGAACAGGGGGACTTTCCTACGAGCAGTACTTC. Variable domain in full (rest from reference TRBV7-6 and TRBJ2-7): GAGVSQSPRYKVTKRGQDVALRCDPISGHVSLYWYRQALGQGPEFLTYFNYEAQQDKSGLPNDRFSAERPEGSISTLTIQRTEQRDSAMYRCASSPGGTGGLSYEQYFGPGTRLTVT.

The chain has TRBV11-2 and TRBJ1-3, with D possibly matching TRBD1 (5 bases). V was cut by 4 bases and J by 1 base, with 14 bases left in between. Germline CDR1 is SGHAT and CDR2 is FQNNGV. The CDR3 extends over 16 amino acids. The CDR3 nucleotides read TGTGCCAGCAGCTATACGGAAGGGGATTCTGGAAACACCATATATTTT. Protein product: CASSYTEGDSGNTIYF. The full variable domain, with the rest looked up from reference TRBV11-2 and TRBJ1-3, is EAGVAQSPRYKIIEKRQSVAFWCNPISGHATLYWYQQILGQGPKLLIQFQNNGVVDDSQLPKDRFSAERLKGVDSTLKIQPAKLEDSAVYLCASSYTEGDSGNTIYFGEGSWLTVV.

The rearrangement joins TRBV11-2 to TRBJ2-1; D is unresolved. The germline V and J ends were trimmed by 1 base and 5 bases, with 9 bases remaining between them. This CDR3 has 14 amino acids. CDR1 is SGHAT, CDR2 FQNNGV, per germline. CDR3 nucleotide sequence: TGTGCCAGCAGCTTAGGGAACAGCAACAATGAGCAGTTCTTC. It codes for CASSLGNSNNEQFF.

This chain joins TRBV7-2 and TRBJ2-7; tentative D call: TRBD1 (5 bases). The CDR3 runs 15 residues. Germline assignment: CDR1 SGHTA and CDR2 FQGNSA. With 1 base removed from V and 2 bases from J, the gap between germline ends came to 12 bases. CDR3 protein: CASSLERTGPYEQYF. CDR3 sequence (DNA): TGTGCCAGCAGCTTAGAACGCACAGGCCCCTACGAGCAGTACTTC. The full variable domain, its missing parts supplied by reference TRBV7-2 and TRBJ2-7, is GAGVSQSPSNKVTEKGKDVELRCDPISGHTALYWYRQSLGQGLEFLIYFQGNSAPDKSGLPSDRFSAERTGGSVSTLTIQRTQQEDSAVYLCASSLERTGPYEQYFGPGTRLTVT.

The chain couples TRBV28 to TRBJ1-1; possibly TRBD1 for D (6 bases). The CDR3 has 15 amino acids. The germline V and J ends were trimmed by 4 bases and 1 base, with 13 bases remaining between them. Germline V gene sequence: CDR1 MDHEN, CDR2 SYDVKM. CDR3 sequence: CASSSRGGENTEAFF. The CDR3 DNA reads TGTGCCAGCAGTTCAAGGGGGGGGGAGAACACTGAAGCTTTCTTT. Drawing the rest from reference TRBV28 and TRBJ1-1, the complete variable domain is DVKVTQSSRYLVKRTGEKVFLECVQDMDHENMFWYRQDPGLGLRLIYFSYDVKMKEKGDIPEGYSVSREKKERFSLILESASTNQTSMYLCASSSRGGENTEAFFGQGTRLTVV.

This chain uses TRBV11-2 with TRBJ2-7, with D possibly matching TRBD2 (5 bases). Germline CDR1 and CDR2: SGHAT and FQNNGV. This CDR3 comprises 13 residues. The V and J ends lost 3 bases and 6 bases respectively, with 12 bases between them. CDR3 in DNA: TGTGCCAGCAGCTTTGGGCTAGCATCCGAGCAGTACTTC. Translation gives CASSFGLASEQYF.

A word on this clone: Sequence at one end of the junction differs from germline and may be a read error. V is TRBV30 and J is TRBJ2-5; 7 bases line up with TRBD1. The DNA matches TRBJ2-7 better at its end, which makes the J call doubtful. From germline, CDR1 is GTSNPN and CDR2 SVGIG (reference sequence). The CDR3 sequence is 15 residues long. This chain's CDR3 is CARRERDRPSYEQYF. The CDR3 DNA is TGTGCCCGGAGAGAACGGGACAGACCCTCCTACGAGCAGTACTTC.

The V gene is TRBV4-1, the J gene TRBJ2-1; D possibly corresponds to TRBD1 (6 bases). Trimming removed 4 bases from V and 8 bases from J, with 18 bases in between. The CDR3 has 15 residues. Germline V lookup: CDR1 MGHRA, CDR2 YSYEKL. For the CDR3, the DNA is TGCGCCAGCAGCCCGTGGGGACAAGAAGGCGATGAGCAGTTCTTC. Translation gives CASSPWGQEGDEQFF.

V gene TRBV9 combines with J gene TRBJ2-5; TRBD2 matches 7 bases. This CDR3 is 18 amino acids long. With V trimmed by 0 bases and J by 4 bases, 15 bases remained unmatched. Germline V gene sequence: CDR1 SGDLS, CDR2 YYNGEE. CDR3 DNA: TGTGCCAGCAGCGTAGGACCGGGAGGAGGATTAGAAGCAGAGACCCAGTACTTC. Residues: CASSVGPGGGLEAETQYF.

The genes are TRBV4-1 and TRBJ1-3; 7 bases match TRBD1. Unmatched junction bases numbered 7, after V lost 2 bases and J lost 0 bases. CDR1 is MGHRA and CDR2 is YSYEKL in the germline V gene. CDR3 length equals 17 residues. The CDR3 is CASSQWMDRSSGNTIYF. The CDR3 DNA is TGCGCCAGCAGCCAATGGATGGACAGGAGCTCTGGAAACACCATATATTTT.

DNA of the CDR3: TGTGCCAGCAGTTTATCGGGACTAGCGGGCGAGCAGTTCTTC. The encoded protein is CASSLSGLAGEQFF. The chain is built from TRBV28 and TRBJ2-1; TRBD2 agrees at 12 bases. Germline V gives CDR1 MDHEN, CDR2 SYDVKM. The CDR3 is made up of 14 amino acids. J lost 10 bases, V lost 1 base, and 2 bases had no gene match.

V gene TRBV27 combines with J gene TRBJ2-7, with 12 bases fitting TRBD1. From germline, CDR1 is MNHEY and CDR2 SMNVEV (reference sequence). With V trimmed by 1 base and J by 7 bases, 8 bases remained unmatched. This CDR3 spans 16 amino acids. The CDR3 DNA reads TGTGCCAGCAGTTTATTGGGGGGACAGGGGGCGCGTGAGCAGTACTTC. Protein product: CASSLLGGQGAREQYF.

In nucleotides, the CDR3 is TGTGCCAGCAGCCAAGAGCAGGGGGGAGCCTACGAGCAGTACTTC. This translates into CASSQEQGGAYEQYF. The chain uses TRBV4-2 and TRBJ2-7; maybe TRBD1 (7 bases). The CDR3 contains 15 residues. Looked up from germline, CDR1 is LGHNA and CDR2 is YNFKEQ. Between the trimmed V and J ends, which lost 0 bases and 2 bases, there was a span of 11 bases.